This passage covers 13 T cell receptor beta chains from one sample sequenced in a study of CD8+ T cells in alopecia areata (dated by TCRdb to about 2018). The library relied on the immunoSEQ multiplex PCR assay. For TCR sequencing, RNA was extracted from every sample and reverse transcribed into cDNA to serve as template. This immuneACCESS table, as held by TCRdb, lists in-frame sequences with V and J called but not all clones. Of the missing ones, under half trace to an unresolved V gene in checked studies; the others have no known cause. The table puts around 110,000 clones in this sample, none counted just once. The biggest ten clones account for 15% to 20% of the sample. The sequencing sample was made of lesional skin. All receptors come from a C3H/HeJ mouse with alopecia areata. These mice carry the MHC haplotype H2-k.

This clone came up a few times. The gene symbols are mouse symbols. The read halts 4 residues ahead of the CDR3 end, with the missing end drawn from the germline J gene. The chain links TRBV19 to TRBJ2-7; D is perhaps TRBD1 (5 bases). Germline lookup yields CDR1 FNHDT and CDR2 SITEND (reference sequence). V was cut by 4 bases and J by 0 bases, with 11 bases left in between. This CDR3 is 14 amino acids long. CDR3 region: CASSPRQSSYEQYF. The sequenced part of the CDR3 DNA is TGTGCCAGCAGTCCAAGACAGAGCTCCTAT.

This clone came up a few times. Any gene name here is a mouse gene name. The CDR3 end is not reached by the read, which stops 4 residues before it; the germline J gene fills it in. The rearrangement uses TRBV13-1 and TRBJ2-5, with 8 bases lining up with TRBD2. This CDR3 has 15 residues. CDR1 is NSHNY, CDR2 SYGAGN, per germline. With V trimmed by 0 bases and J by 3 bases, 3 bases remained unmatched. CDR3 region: CASSDAPGGQDTQYF. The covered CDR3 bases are TGTGCCAGCAGTGATGCACCTGGGGGGCAAGAC.

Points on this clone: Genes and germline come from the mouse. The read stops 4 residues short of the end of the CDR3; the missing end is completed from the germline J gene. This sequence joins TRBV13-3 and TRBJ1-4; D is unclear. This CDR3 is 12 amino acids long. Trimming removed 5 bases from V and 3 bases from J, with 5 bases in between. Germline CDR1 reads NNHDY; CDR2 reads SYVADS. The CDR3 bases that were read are TGTGCCAGCAGAGGTGCCAACGAA. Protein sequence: CASRGANE. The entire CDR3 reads CASRGANERLFF.

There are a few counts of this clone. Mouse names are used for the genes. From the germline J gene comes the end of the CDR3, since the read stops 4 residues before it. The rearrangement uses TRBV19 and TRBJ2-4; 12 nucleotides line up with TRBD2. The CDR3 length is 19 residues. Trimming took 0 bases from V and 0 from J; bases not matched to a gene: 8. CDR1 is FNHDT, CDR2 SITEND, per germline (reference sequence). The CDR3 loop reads CASSIAPPGLGGSQNTLYF. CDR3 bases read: TGTGCCAGCAGTATAGCCCCTCCGGGACTGGGGGGTAGTCAAAAC.

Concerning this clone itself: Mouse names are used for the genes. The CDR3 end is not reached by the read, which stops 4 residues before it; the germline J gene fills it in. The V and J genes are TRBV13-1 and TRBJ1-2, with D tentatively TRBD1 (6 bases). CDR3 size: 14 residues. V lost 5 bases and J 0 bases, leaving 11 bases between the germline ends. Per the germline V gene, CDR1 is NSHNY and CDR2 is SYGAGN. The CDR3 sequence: CASRGDKSNSDYTF. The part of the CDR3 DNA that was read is TGTGCCAGCAGAGGGGACAAATCAAACTCC.

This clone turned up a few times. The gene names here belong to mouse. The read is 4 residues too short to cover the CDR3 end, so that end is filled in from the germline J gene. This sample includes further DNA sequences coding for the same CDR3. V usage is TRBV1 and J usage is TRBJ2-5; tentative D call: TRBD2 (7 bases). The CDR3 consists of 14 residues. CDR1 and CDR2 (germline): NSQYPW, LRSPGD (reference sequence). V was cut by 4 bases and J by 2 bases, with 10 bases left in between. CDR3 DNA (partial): TGCACCTGCAGTGGCTGGGGGCTCCAAGAC. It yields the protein CTCSGWGLQD. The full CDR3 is CTCSGWGLQDTQYF.

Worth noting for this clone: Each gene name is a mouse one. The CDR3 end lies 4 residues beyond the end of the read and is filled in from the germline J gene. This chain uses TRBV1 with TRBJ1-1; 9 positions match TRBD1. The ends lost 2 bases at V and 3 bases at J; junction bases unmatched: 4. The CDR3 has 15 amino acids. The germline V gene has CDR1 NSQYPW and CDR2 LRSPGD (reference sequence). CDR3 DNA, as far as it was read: TGCACCTGCAGTGCAAGACAGGGGGAGGACACA. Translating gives CTCSARQGEDT. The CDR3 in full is CTCSARQGEDTEVFF. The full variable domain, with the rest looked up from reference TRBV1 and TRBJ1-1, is VTLLEQNPRWRLVPRGQAVNLRCILKNSQYPWMSWYQQDLQKQLQWLFTLRSPGDKEVKSLPGADYLATRVTDTELRLQVANMSQGRTLYCTCSARQGEDTEVFFGKGTRLTVV.

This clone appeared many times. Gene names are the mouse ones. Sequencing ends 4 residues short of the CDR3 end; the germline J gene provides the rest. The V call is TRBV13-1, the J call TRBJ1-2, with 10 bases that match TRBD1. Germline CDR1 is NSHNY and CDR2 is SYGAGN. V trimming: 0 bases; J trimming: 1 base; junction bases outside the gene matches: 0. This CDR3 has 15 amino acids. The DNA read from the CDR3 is TGTGCCAGCAGTGATGGGGACAGGGGAAACTCC. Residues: CASSDGDRGNS. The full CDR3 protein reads CASSDGDRGNSDYTF.

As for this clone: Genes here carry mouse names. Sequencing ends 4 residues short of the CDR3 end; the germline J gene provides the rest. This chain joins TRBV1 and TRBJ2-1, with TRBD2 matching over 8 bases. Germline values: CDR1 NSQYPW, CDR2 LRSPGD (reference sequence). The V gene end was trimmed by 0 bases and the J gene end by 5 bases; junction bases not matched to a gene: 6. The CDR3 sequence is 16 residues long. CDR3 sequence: CTCSADLGGWDAEQFF. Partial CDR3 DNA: TGCACCTGCAGTGCAGATTTGGGGGGGTGGGATGCT.

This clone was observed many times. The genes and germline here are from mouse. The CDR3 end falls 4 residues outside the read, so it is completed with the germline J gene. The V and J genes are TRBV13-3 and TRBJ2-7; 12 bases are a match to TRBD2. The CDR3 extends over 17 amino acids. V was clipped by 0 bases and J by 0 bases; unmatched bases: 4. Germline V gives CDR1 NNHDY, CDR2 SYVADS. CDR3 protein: CASSDDGTGGSSYEQYF. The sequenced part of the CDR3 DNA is TGTGCCAGCAGTGATGACGGGACTGGGGGGAGCTCCTAT.

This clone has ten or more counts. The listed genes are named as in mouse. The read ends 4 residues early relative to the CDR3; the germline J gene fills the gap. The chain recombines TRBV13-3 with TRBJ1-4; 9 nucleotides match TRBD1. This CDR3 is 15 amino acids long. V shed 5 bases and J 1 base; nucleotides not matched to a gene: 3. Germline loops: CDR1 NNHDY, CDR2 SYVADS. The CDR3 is CASREQGASNERLFF. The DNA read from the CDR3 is TGTGCCAGCAGAGAACAGGGGGCTTCCAACGAA.

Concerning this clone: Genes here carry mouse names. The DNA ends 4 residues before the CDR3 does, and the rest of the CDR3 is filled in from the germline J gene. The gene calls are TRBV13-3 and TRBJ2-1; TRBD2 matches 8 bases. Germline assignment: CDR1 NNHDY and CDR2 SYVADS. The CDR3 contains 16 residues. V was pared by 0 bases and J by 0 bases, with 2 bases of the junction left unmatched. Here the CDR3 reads CASSDEGGANYAEQFF. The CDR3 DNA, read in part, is TGTGCCAGCAGTGATGAGGGGGGGGCTAACTATGCT.

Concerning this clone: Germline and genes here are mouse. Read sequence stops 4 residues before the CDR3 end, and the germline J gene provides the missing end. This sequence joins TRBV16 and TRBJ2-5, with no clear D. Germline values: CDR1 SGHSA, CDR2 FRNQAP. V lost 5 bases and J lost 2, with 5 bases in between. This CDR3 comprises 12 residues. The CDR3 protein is CASSPSQDTQYF. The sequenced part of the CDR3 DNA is TGTGCAAGCAGCCCCTCCCAAGAC.